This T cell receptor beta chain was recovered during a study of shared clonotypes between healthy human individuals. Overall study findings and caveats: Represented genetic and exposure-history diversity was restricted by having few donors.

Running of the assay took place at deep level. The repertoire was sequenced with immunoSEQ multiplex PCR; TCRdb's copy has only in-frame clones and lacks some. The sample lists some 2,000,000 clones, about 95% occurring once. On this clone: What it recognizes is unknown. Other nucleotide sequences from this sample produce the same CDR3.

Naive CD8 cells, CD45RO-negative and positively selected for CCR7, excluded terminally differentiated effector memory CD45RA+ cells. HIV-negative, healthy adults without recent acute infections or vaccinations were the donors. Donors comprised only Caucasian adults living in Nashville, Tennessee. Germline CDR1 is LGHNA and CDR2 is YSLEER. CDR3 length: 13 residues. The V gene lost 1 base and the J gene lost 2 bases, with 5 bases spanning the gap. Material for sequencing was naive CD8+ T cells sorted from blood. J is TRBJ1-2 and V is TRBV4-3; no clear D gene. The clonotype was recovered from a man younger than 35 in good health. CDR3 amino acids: CASSQGGNYGYTF. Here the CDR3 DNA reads TGCGCCAGCAGCCAAGGAGGGAACTATGGCTACACCTTC.